This passage covers 32 T cell receptor beta chains from one sample sequenced in a study of glioma-infiltrating T cells. Amplification of TCR alpha and beta CDR3 regions from RNA used iRepertoire nested multiplex PCR. TCRdb reprocessed the multiplex PCR reads with MiXCR, giving one entry per CDR3 protein. Of a few hundred thousand distinct CDR3 sequences detected, 41% appear once; the ten largest clones hold around 11%. The sequenced material came from glioma tissue, nonneoplastic brain tissue, or PBMCs (not recorded which). The source is a human donor with low-grade glioma or glioblastoma, undergoing nonglioma brain surgery, or in good health (not recorded which).

V usage is TRBV20-1 and J usage is TRBJ2-7, with 9 bases matching TRBD1. This CDR3 contains 15 residues. Germline assignment: CDR1 DFQATT and CDR2 SNEGSKA (reference sequence). V lost 0 bases, J lost 3 bases, and 6 bases stayed unmatched. The CDR3 protein is CSAREGGQGSYEQYF. In nucleotides, the CDR3 is TGCAGTGCTAGAGAGGGTGGACAGGGGAGCTACGAGCAGTACTTC.

This clonotype was seen at least ten times. This chain connects TRBV28 to TRBJ1-2, with D possibly matching TRBD1 (5 bases). CDR3 length: 15 amino acids. The V end lost 3 bases, the J end lost 8 bases, and 19 bases lay between the germline ends. CDR1 is MDHEN and CDR2 is SYDVKM in the germline V gene. CDR3 protein: CASSFIGEGSGGYTF. The CDR3 DNA is TGTGCCAGCAGTTTTATAGGGGAGGGATCAGGGGGCTACACCTTC.

The genes are TRBV19 and TRBJ1-1, with D unclear. V lost 5 bases and J 11 bases, leaving 18 bases between the germline ends. The V gene's germline CDR1 is LNHDA and CDR2 SQIVND (reference sequence). The CDR3 consists of 13 residues. CDR3 bases: TGTGCCAGTAGTTTCACGGGCCTCCCGCGGGCTTTCTTT. It specifies CASSFTGLPRAFF.

A remark on this clonotype: This may be a read error: a much more frequent sequence differs by one nucleotide. This chain links TRBV28 with TRBJ1-1; D call uncertain. Looked up from germline, CDR1 is MDHEN and CDR2 is SYDVKM. The CDR3 covers 12 residues. CDR3 sequence: CASSGMNTEALF. CDR3 coding DNA: TGTGCCAGCAGTGGGATGAACACTGAAGCTCTCTTT.

This chain links TRBV27 with TRBJ2-3; either TRBD1 or TRBD2 may supply D (5 bases each). The V and J ends lost 5 bases and 6 bases respectively, with 18 bases between them. The germline gives CDR1 MNHEY, CDR2 SMNVEV (reference sequence). This CDR3 is built from 15 residues. CDR3 nucleotide sequence: TGTGCCAGCAGTACAGGTGACATATGGAGGGATACGCAGTATTTT. Translating gives CASSTGDIWRDTQYF.

This clonotype was picked up one time. This may be a read error, as it is one base from a much larger clone. The genes are TRBV27 and TRBJ1-1; D gene unclear. Germline V CDR1 and CDR2: MNHEY, SMNVEV (reference sequence). The CDR3 has 15 residues. V was clipped by 0 bases and J by 1 base, with 9 bases between them. The CDR3, as DNA: TGTGCCAGCAGTTTATCTCCGGACGGGAACACTGAAGCTTTCTTT. This encodes CASSLSPDGNTEAFF.

The table lists this clonotype with a few counts. The CDR3 region has the DNA TGTGCCAGCAGTGCCCAGGGACTAGCGGGAGGGCATGAGCAGTTCTTC. Amino acid sequence: CASSAQGLAGGHEQFF. V usage is TRBV12-3 or TRBV12-4 and J usage is TRBJ2-1; TRBD2 aligns across 16 bases. The CDR3 spans 16 residues. Unmatched junction bases numbered 6, after V lost 5 bases and J lost 8 bases.

Concerning this clonotype itself: Possible read error: a much larger clone is one base away. This chain links TRBV6-2 or TRBV6-3 with TRBJ2-3, with a possible D match to TRBD1 (5 bases). CDR3 length equals 14 residues. Germline CDR1 is MNHEY and CDR2 is SVGEGT. The CDR3 region has the DNA TGTGCCAGCAGTTACTCTCTGGGCACAGGTACGCAGTATTTT. Translating it yields CASSYSLGTGTQYF.

The J gene is TRBJ2-2, the V gene TRBV7-9; TRBD2 matches at 14 bases. Losses at the gene ends were 3 bases for V and 5 bases for J; bases not matched to a gene: 5. Germline V gene sequence: CDR1 SEHNR, CDR2 FQNEAQ (reference sequence). The CDR3 spans 17 residues. CDR3 nucleotides: TGTGCCAGCAGCTTCCCGGGACTAGCGGGAGAGACCGGGGAGCTGTTTTTT. Translated, it gives CASSFPGLAGETGELFF.

With respect to this clonotype: Given a much more abundant clone one base away, this may be a read error. V usage is TRBV5-6 and J usage is TRBJ2-1; D is possibly TRBD1 (5 bases). The CDR3 covers 14 residues. V lost 4 bases, J lost 4 bases, and 12 bases lay in between. CDR1 and CDR2 (germline): SGHDT, YYEEEE. DNA for the CDR3: TGTGCCAGCAGCAATGGGGCTTCTTACAATGAGCAGTTCTTC. Its translation: CASSNGASYNEQFF. The whole variable domain, filled in from reference TRBV5-6 and TRBJ2-1, reads DAGVTQSPTHLIKTRGQQVTLRCSPKSGHDTVSWYQQALGQGPQFIFQYYEEEERQRGNFPDRFSGHQFPNYSSELNVNALLLGDSALYLCASSNGASYNEQFFGPGTRLTVL.

Notes on this clonotype: This sequence may be a read error, since a much larger clone differs from it by one base. This likely comes from a read error, as the CDR3 has no conserved phenylalanine or tryptophan at its end. V usage is TRBV6-2 or TRBV6-3 and J usage is TRBJ1-2; a possible D gene is TRBD1 (5 bases). V lost 2 bases, J lost 1 base, and 23 bases lay in between. The CDR3 sequence is 19 residues long. Germline V gene lookup returns CDR1 MNHEY and CDR2 SVGEGT. The CDR3 spells CASSYVPRDSSFYNYGYTL. CDR3 DNA: TGTGCCAGCAGTTACGTCCCCCGGGACTCCAGTTTCTATAACTATGGCTACACCTTA.

The rearrangement uses TRBV3-1 and TRBJ2-2; no definite D call. This CDR3 has 16 residues. Trimming shortened V by 1 base and J by 2 bases, and 11 bases separated the two germline ends. Germline CDR1 is LGHDT and CDR2 is YNNKEL (reference sequence). CDR3 sequence reads: CASSQGKRINTGELFF. CDR3 in DNA: TGTGCCAGCAGCCAAGGGAAACGGATCAACACCGGGGAGCTGTTTTTT.

The J gene is TRBJ1-3, the V gene TRBV29-1; possibly TRBD1 for D (6 bases). V lost 3 bases and J lost 4, with 10 bases in between. CDR3 length: 13 amino acids. Germline loops: CDR1 SQVTM, CDR2 ANQGSEA. This CDR3 reads CSVDGGDGNTIYF. The CDR3 nucleotides read TGCAGCGTTGATGGGGGCGACGGAAACACCATATATTTT. Variable domain in full (rest from reference TRBV29-1 and TRBJ1-3): SAVISQKPSRDICQRGTSLTIQCQVDSQVTMMFWYRQQPGQSLTLIATANQGSEATYESGFVIDKFPISRPNLTFSTLTVSNMSPEDSSIYLCSVDGGDGNTIYFGEGSWLTVV.

This clonotype has a count of ten or more. This chain joins TRBV27 and TRBJ2-1; perhaps TRBD1 as D (6 bases). The CDR3 is made up of 16 amino acids. Trimming stripped 5 bases from V and 1 base from J, with 15 bases between. The germline gives CDR1 MNHEY, CDR2 SMNVEV (reference sequence). CDR3 nucleotide sequence: TGTGCCAGCAGTCCTACACGGGACACTTCCTACAATGAGCAGTTCTTC. This encodes CASSPTRDTSYNEQFF.

This clonotype was counted ten times or more. The rearrangement joins TRBV28 to TRBJ1-5; 8 positions match TRBD1. The CDR3 covers 14 residues. Germline V CDR1 and CDR2: MDHEN, SYDVKM. Trimming removed 5 bases from V and 3 bases from J; junction bases left unmatched: 3. CDR3 loop: CASSTQGANQPQHF. The CDR3, as DNA: TGTGCCAGCAGTACCCAGGGGGCCAATCAGCCCCAGCATTTT. Supplemented by reference TRBV28 and TRBJ1-5, the full variable domain reads DVKVTQSSRYLVKRTGEKVFLECVQDMDHENMFWYRQDPGLGLRLIYFSYDVKMKEKGDIPEGYSVSREKKERFSLILESASTNQTSMYLCASSTQGANQPQHFGDGTRLSIL.

The rearrangement uses TRBV5-1 and TRBJ1-2; no clear D gene. Trimming removed 0 bases at V and 3 bases at J, with 12 bases between. Germline V gene sequence: CDR1 SGHRS, CDR2 YFSETQ. This CDR3 has 15 amino acids. CDR3 DNA sequence: TGCGCCAGCAGCTTGGGAACAGCGCTAGACTATGGCTACACCTTC. It encodes CASSLGTALDYGYTF.

With respect to this clonotype: The missing conserved phenylalanine or tryptophan at the end of this CDR3 makes a read error likely. The chain employs TRBV28 and TRBJ1-2, with TRBD1 as a possible D gene (6 bases). Germline lookup yields CDR1 MDHEN and CDR2 SYDVKM. The CDR3 has 13 amino acids. The DNA of the CDR3 is TGTGCCATCAGTCTTCTTCAGGGGAATGGCTACACCTCC. Amino acid sequence: CAISLLQGNGYTS.

As for this clonotype: This may come from a read error, since a much larger clone is one base off. The rearrangement links TRBV28 to TRBJ2-7, with a weak D call TRBD2 (6 bases). CDR3 size: 13 residues. The V and J ends lost 9 bases and 0 bases respectively, with 12 bases between them. Germline V gene data show CDR1 as MDHEN and CDR2 as SYDVKM. The CDR3 bases are TGTGCCAGGACCCTGACTAGCTCCTACGAGCAGTACTTC. Protein sequence: CARTLTSSYEQYF. Full variable domain (remainder filled in from reference TRBV28 and TRBJ2-7): DVKVTQSSRYLVKRTGEKVFLECVQDMDHENMFWYRQDPGLGLRLIYFSYDVKMKEKGDIPEGYSVSREKKERFSLILESASTNQTSMYLCARTLTSSYEQYFGPGTRLTVT.

The rearrangement joins TRBV7-6 to TRBJ2-1; D is ambiguous. V gave up 0 bases and J gave up 4 bases, with 10 bases separating them. This CDR3 is built from 15 residues. The germline V gene has CDR1 SGHVS and CDR2 FNYEAQ. The CDR3 DNA sequence: TGTGCCAGCAGCTTAGCGGATACCGGTTACAATGAGCAGTTCTTC. Amino acids: CASSLADTGYNEQFF.

The chain recombines TRBV28 with TRBJ2-3, with D possibly matching TRBD2 (6 bases). CDR3 length equals 17 residues. Germline V gene sequence: CDR1 MDHEN, CDR2 SYDVKM. V was trimmed by 6 bases and J by 2 bases, leaving 21 bases between them. This chain's CDR3 is CASSLTRGGGITDTQYF. The CDR3 DNA follows: TGTGCCAGCAGCCTAACCCGGGGAGGCGGAATCACAGATACGCAGTATTTT.

In the case of this clonotype: Possible read error: a much larger clone is one base away. V is TRBV27 and J is TRBJ1-5; 7 nucleotides match TRBD1. The CDR3 consists of 13 residues. Germline V gene sequence: CDR1 MNHEY, CDR2 SMNVEV (reference sequence). CDR3 DNA sequence: TGTGCCAGCAGTTCGACAGGGAATCAGCACCAGCATTTT. Translation: CASSSTGNQHQHF.

CDR3 DNA sequence: TGTGCCAGCAGCGTAGGGGGCCCGAACACTGAAGCTTTCTTT. Protein: CASSVGGPNTEAFF. The chain is built from TRBV9 and TRBJ1-1; D possibly corresponds to TRBD1 (5 bases). With 0 bases removed from V and 1 base from J, the gap between germline ends came to 7 bases. Germline lookup yields CDR1 SGDLS and CDR2 YYNGEE. This CDR3 has 14 amino acids. Looking up the rest from reference TRBV9 and TRBJ1-1 gives the full variable domain: DSGVTQTPKHLITATGQRVTLRCSPRSGDLSVYWYQQSLDQGLQFLIQYYNGEERAKGNILERFSAQQFPDLHSELNLSSLELGDSALYFCASSVGGPNTEAFFGQGTRLTVV.

This sequence joins TRBV20-1 and TRBJ2-5; no clear D. Trimming removed 1 base at V and 5 bases at J, with 17 bases between. This CDR3 spans 15 amino acids. Germline V gene data show CDR1 as DFQATT and CDR2 as SNEGSKA (reference sequence). The CDR3: CSARGVGWLGETQYF. CDR3 nucleotide sequence: TGCAGTGCTAGAGGAGTGGGCTGGCTTGGCGAGACCCAGTACTTC.

A note on this clonotype: A read error may produce the germline difference seen at one junction end. The chain employs TRBV11-1 and TRBJ2-5, with D possibly TRBD1 on 5 matching bases. CDR3 length equals 15 residues. In germline, CDR1 is SGHAT, CDR2 FQDESV (reference sequence). The CDR3 nucleotides are TGCGCCAGCAGCCAAGGGCTAGGGGAAAGTAAGACCCAGTACTTC. This sequence encodes CASSQGLGESKTQYF.

This clonotype was found many times. V gene TRBV6-4 combines with J gene TRBJ2-1; D ambiguous. The CDR3 sequence is 13 residues long. Germline values: CDR1 MRHNA, CDR2 SNTAGT. V lost 4 bases and J 8 bases, leaving 12 bases between the germline ends. The CDR3 region has the DNA TGTGCCAGCAGTGGGACCACCGTGGATGAGCAGTTCTTC. Protein sequence: CASSGTTVDEQFF.

This clonotype was found once. The rearrangement joins TRBV3-1 to TRBJ1-5; 7 bases are shared with TRBD1. Germline V CDR1 and CDR2: LGHDT, YNNKEL (reference sequence). The length of the CDR3 is 12 residues. V was pared by 1 base and J by 12 bases, with 3 bases of the junction left unmatched. The CDR3 spells CASSQGQGGQHF. Here the CDR3 DNA reads TGTGCCAGCAGCCAAGGACAGGGAGGCCAGCATTTT.

This clonotype was seen many times. The V and J genes are TRBV6-1 and TRBJ2-7; unclear D gene. The germline CDR1 and CDR2 sequences are MNHNS and SASEGT. The length of the CDR3 is 14 residues. V was clipped by 6 bases and J by 1 base, with 13 bases between them. The CDR3 here is CASSPQRASYEQYF. CDR3 DNA: TGTGCCAGCAGCCCCCAAAGGGCGTCCTACGAGCAGTACTTC.

V and J are TRBV9 and TRBJ2-1; D possibly corresponds to TRBD2 (6 bases). Germline V gene lookup returns CDR1 SGDLS and CDR2 YYNGEE. The V end lost 4 bases, the J end lost 8 bases, and 19 bases lay between the germline ends. The CDR3 consists of 15 residues. Here the CDR3 DNA reads TGTGCCAGCAGCCCTGCGCGGACTACTAGGGATGAGCAGTTCTTC. Its protein product is CASSPARTTRDEQFF.

This clonotype was seen many times. The J gene is TRBJ2-7, the V gene TRBV7-2; perhaps TRBD2 as D (6 bases). Germline CDR1 reads SGHTA; CDR2 reads FQGNSA. The CDR3 totals 15 residues. Trimming removed 1 base from V and 6 bases from J, with 16 bases in between. CDR3: CASSLGLGGEGEQYF. The CDR3 nucleotides read TGTGCCAGCAGCTTAGGCTTAGGAGGGGAAGGCGAGCAGTACTTC.

Many counts were recorded for this clonotype. The V and J genes are TRBV6-2 or TRBV6-3 and TRBJ1-2, with 8 bases fitting TRBD1. The germline V gene has CDR1 MNHEY and CDR2 SVGEGT. CDR3 length: 13 amino acids. The trim removed 4 bases at V and 6 bases at J, leaving 4 bases unmatched. The CDR3 reads CASSSRGQDGYTF. The DNA for the CDR3 is TGTGCCAGCAGTTCCAGGGGGCAGGATGGCTACACCTTC.

Ten or more counts support this clonotype. The V call is TRBV6-1, the J call TRBJ2-7; 9 bases line up with TRBD1. CDR3 length: 15 amino acids. The germline V gene encodes CDR1 MNHNS and CDR2 SASEGT. V lost 1 base, J lost 3 bases, and 4 bases stayed unmatched. This chain's CDR3 is CASSEGQGGFYEQYF. The DNA of the CDR3 is TGTGCCAGCAGTGAAGGACAGGGGGGTTTCTACGAGCAGTACTTC.

J is TRBJ1-1 and V is TRBV7-3, with 11 positions matching TRBD1. The CDR3 covers 13 residues. Germline CDR1 is SGHTA and CDR2 is FQGTGA. Germline trimming cut 4 bases from V and 10 bases from J; bases unmatched to any gene: 5. CDR3 in amino acids: CASSSGQGGGAFF. For the CDR3, the DNA is TGTGCCAGCAGCTCGGGACAGGGGGGGGGAGCTTTCTTT.